One T cell receptor beta chain is described in this entry. Its antigen is not known. This sample was taken from a study of blood T cells in healthy people across ages. Study-wide findings and caveats: Underestimates were what the diversity estimates from one million T cells were considered to be. Higher diversity and more naive CD4+ cells were features of long-lived donors, compared to aged donors.

V shed 3 bases and J 6 bases; nucleotides not matched to a gene: 7. This CDR3 is built from 15 residues. Germline V gene sequence: CDR1 SGHRS, CDR2 YFSETQ. The authors ran a second PCR of roughly 6 to 12 cycles using a sample-barcoded 5' primer and a J-beta primer mix. From the 5' RACE reads, TCRdb called clonotypes with MiXCR, one entry per CDR3 protein. Counted here are 780,000 or so distinct CDR3 sequences, approximately 25% occurring once; the ten biggest clones make up approximately 4%. The same specimen was also included in a second study, on T cells of mothers and their children. That work states: Donation was provided by three healthy Caucasian mothers along with their six children. Added by the second PCR's M1S primer were sample barcodes and 2-4 random nucleotides.

Sequenced: blood. This clonotype originated in a boy younger than 18 in good health. The J gene is TRBJ2-1, the V gene TRBV5-1; 9 bases line up with TRBD1. The CDR3 region has the DNA TGCGCCAGCAGCTGGGGGACAGGGAGGGGCAATGAGCAGTTCTTC. This encodes CASSWGTGRGNEQFF.